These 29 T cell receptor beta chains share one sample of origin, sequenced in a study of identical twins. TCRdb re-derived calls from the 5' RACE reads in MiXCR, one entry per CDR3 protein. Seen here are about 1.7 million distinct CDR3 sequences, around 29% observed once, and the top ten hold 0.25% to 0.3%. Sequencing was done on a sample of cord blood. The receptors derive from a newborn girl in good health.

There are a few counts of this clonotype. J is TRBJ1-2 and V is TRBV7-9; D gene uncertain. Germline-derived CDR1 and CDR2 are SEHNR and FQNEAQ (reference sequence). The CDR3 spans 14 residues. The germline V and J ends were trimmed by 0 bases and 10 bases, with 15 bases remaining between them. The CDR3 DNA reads TGTGCCAGCAGCTTAGCCCCAGCGCTGAGTGACTACACCTTC. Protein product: CASSLAPALSDYTF.

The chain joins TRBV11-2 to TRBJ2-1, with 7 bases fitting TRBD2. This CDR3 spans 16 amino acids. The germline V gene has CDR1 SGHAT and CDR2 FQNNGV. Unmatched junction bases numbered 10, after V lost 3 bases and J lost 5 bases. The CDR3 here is CASSLGGWEKDNEQFF. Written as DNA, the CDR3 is TGTGCCAGCAGCTTGGGGGGGTGGGAGAAGGACAATGAGCAGTTCTTC.

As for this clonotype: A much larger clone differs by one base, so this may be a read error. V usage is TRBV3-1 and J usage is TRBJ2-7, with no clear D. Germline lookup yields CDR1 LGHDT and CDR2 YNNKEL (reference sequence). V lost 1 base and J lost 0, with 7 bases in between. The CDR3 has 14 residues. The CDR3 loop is CASSQGKGSYEQYF. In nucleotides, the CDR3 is TGTGCCAGCAGCCAAGGAAAGGGCTCCTACGAGCAGTACTTC.

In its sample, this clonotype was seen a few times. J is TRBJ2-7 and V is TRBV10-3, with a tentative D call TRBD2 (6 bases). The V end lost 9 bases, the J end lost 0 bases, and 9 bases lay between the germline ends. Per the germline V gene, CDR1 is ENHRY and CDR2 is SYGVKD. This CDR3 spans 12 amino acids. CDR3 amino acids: CAMRDGSYEQYF. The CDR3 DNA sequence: TGTGCCATGCGGGACGGCTCCTACGAGCAGTACTTC.

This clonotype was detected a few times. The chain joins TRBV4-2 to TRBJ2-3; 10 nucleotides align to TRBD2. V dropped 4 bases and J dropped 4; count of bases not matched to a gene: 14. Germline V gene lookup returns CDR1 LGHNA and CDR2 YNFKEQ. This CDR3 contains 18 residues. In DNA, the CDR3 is TGTGCCAGCAGCCCCCCTTCGCGTCTAGCGGGAGTCCCAGATACGCAGTATTTT. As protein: CASSPPSRLAGVPDTQYF.

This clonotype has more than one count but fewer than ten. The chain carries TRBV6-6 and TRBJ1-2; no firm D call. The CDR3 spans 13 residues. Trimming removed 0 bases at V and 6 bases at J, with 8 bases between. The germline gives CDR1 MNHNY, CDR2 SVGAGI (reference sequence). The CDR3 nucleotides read TGTGCCAGCAGTTACTCCCTTTTTCATGGCTACACCTTC. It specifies CASSYSLFHGYTF.

CDR3 sequence: CASRGPWDTQYF. As DNA, the CDR3 is TGTGCCAGCAGGGGACCTTGGGATACGCAGTATTTT. The chain is built from TRBV12-3 or TRBV12-4 and TRBJ2-3; D is perhaps TRBD1 or TRBD2 (5 bases each). CDR3 length equals 12 residues. Trimming removed 6 bases at V and 6 bases at J, with 10 bases between.

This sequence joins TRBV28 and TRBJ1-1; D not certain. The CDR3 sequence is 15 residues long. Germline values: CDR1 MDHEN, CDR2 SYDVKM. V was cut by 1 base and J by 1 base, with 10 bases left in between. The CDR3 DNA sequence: TGTGCCAGCAGTTTATATTTTTTCGGGAACACTGAAGCTTTCTTT. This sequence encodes CASSLYFFGNTEAFF.

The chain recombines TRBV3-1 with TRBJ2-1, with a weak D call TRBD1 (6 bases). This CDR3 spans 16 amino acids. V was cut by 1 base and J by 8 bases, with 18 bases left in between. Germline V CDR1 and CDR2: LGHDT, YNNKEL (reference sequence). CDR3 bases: TGTGCCAGCAGCCAAGGAGCCTTTACAGGGATATATGAGCAGTTCTTC. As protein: CASSQGAFTGIYEQFF.

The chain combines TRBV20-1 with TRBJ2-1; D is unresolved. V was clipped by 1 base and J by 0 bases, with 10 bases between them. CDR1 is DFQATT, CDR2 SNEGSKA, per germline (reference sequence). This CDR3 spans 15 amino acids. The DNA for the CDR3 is TGCAGTGCTAGAGCGACATTATCCTCCTACAATGAGCAGTTCTTC. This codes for CSARATLSSYNEQFF.

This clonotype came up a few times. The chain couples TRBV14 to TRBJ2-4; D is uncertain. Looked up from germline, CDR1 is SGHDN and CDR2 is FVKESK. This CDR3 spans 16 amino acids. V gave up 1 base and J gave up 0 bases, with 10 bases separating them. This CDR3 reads CASSQARPLAKNIQYF. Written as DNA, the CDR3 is TGTGCCAGCAGCCAAGCCAGGCCGCTAGCCAAAAACATTCAGTACTTC.

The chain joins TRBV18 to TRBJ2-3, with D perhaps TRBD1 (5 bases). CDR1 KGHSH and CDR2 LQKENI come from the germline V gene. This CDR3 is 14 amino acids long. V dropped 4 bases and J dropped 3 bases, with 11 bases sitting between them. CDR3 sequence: CASSRQTETDTQYF. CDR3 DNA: TGTGCCAGCTCACGACAGACAGAAACAGATACGCAGTATTTT.

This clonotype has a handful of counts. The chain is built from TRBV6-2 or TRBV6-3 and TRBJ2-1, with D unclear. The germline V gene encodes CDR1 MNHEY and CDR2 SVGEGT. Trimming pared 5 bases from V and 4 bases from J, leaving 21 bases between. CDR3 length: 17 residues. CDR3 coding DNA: TGTGCCAGCAGTGTCTACTCCGGGCCTGGGCTTTACAATGAGCAGTTCTTC. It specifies CASSVYSGPGLYNEQFF.

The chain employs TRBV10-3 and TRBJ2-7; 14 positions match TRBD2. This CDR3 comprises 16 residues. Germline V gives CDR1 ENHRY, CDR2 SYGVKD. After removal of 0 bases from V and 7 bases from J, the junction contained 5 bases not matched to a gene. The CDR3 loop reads CAISESGLAGDNEQYF. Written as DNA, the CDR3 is TGTGCCATCAGTGAGTCGGGACTAGCGGGAGACAATGAGCAGTACTTC.

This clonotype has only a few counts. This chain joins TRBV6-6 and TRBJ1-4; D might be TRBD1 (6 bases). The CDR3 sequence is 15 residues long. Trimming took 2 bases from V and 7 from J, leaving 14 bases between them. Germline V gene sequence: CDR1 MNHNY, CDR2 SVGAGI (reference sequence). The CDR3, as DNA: TGTGCCAGCAGTTACGTCGGGGGGCTGAGTGAAAAACTGTTTTTT. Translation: CASSYVGGLSEKLFF.

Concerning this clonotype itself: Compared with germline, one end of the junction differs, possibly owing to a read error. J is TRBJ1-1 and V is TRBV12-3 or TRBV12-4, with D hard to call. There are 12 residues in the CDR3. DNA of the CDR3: TGTGCCGGCAGTTTATACTACACCGAAGCTTTCTTT. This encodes CAGSLYYTEAFF.

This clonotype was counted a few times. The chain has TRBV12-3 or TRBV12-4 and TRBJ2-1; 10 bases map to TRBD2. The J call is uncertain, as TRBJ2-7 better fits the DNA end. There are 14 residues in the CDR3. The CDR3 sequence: CASTWTSGYNEQYF. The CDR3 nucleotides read TGTGCCAGCACCTGGACTAGCGGTTACAATGAGCAGTACTTC.

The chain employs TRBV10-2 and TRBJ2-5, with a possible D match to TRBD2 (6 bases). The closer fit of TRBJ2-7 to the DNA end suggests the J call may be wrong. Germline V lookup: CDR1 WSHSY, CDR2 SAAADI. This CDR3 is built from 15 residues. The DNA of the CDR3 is TGCGCCAGCAGTGAGTCGTACTGGGGGGCCTACGAGCAGTACTTC. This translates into CASSESYWGAYEQYF.

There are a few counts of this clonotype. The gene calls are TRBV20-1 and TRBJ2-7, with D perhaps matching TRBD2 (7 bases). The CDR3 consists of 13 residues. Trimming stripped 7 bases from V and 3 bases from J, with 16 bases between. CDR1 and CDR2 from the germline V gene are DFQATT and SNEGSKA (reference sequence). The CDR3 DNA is TGCAGTGTCATGCGGGGGACAAACTACGAGCAGTACTTC. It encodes CSVMRGTNYEQYF.

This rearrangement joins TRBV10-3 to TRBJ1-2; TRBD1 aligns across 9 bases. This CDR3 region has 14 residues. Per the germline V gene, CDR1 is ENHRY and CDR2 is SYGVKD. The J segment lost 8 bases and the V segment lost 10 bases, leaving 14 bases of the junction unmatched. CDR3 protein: CATRQDRGGKGYTF. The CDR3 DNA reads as TGTGCCACCCGCCAGGACAGGGGTGGCAAAGGCTACACCTTC.

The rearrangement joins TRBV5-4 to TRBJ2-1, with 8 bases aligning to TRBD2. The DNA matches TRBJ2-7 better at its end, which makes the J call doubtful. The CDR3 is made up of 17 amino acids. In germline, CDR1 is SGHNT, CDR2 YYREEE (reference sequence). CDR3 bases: TGTGCCAGCAGCTTGGGTTTAGCGGGAACAAACTACAATGAGCAGTACTTC. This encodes CASSLGLAGTNYNEQYF.

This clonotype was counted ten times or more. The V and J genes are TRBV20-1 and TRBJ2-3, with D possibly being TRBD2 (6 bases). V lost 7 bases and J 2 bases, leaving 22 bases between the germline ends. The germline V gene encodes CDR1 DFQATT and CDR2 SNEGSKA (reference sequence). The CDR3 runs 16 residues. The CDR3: CSGIGSRDGSTDTQYF. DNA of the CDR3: TGCAGTGGGATAGGGTCGCGGGACGGATCCACAGATACGCAGTATTTT.

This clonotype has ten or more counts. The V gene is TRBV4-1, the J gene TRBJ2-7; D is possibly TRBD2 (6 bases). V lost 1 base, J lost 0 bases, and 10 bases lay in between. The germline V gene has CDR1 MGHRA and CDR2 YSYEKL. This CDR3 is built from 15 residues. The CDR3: CASSQGTTHSYEQYF. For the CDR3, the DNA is TGCGCCAGCAGCCAAGGGACTACCCACTCCTACGAGCAGTACTTC.

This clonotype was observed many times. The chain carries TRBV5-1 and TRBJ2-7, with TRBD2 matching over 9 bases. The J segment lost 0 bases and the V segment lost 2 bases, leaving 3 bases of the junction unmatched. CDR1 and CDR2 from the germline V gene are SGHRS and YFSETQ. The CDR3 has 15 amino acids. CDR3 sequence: CASSFSGGFSYEQYF. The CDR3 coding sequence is TGCGCCAGCAGCTTTAGCGGGGGCTTCTCCTACGAGCAGTACTTC. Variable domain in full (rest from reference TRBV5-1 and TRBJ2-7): KAGVTQTPRYLIKTRGQQVTLSCSPISGHRSVSWYQQTPGQGLQFLFEYFSETQRNKGNFPGRFSGRQFSNSRSEMNVSTLELGDSALYLCASSFSGGFSYEQYFGPGTRLTVT.

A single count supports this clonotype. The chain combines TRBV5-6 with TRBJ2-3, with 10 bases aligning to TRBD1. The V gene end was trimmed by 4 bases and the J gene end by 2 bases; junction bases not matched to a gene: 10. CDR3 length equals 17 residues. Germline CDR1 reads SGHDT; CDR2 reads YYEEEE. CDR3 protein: CASSPLRDRGPTDTQYF. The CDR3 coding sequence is TGTGCCAGCAGCCCTCTCCGGGACAGGGGACCCACAGATACGCAGTATTTT.

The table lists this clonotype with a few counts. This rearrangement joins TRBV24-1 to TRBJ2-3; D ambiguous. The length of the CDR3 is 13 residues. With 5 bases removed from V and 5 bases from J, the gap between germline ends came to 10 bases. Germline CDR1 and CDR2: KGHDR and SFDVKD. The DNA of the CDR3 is TGTGCCACCAGTGTCCCACCACAAGATACGCAGTATTTT. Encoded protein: CATSVPPQDTQYF.

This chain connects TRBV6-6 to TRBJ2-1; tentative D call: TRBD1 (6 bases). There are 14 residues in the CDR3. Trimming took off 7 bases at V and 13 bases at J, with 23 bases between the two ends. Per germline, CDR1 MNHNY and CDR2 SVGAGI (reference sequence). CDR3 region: CASTITGTQETQFF. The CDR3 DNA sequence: TGTGCCAGCACCATAACCGGGACACAAGAGACCCAGTTCTTC.

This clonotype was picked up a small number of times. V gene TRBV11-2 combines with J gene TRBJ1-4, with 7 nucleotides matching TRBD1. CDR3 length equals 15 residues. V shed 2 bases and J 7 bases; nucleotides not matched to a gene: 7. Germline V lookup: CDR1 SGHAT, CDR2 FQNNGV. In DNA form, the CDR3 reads TGTGCCAGCAGCTTAATACAGGGGCGGAGTGAAAAACTGTTTTTT. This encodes CASSLIQGRSEKLFF. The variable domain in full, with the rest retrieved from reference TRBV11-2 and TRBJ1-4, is EAGVAQSPRYKIIEKRQSVAFWCNPISGHATLYWYQQILGQGPKLLIQFQNNGVVDDSQLPKDRFSAERLKGVDSTLKIQPAKLEDSAVYLCASSLIQGRSEKLFFGSGTQLSVL.

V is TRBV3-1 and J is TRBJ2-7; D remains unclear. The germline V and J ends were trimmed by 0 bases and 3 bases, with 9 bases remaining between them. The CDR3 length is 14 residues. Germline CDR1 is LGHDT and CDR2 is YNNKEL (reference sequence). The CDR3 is CASSQDSDDYEQYF. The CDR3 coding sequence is TGTGCCAGCAGCCAAGATTCCGACGACTACGAGCAGTACTTC.